A single sample gave rise to the 12 T cell receptor beta chains below, sequenced in a study of blood T cell repertoires in COVID-19. This table comes from immunoSEQ multiplex PCR, and its TCRdb copy is limited to in-frame clones, with some not included. The sample lists under 250,000 clones; approximately 82% were seen once. The sequenced sample was peripheral blood. The receptors stem from a woman older than 75 with acute or convalescent COVID-19.

The CDR3 region has the DNA TGTGCCAGCAGTTCAGGAGGGAAACTTGAAGCTTTCTTT. The encoded protein is CASSSGGKLEAFF. The J gene is TRBJ1-1, the V gene TRBV28; unclear D gene. Between the trimmed V and J ends, which lost 4 bases and 7 bases, there was a span of 13 bases. Germline CDR1 reads MDHEN; CDR2 reads SYDVKM. CDR3 length: 13 residues.

The chain combines TRBV3-1 (or the pseudogene TRBV3-2) with TRBJ2-7; D unresolved. The CDR3 totals 14 residues. Germline V gives CDR1 LGHDT, CDR2 YNNKEL (reference sequence). V was pared by 1 base and J by 3 bases, with 10 bases between. The CDR3 sequence: CASSQGWQNYEQYF. The CDR3 DNA follows: TGTGCCAGCAGCCAAGGCTGGCAGAACTACGAGCAGTACTTC.

This clone was seen a single time. The rearrangement joins TRBV7-9 to TRBJ1-5; 7 positions match TRBD1. CDR1 SEHNR and CDR2 FQNEAQ come from the germline V gene (reference sequence). The CDR3 consists of 13 residues. V dropped 5 bases and J dropped 5; count of bases not matched to a gene: 3. For the CDR3, the DNA is TGTGCCAGCAGCCCGACAGGGTATCAGCCCCAGCATTTT. It translates to CASSPTGYQPQHF. The entire variable domain, with the rest obtained from reference TRBV7-9 and TRBJ1-5, is as follows: DTGVSQNPRHKITKRGQNVTFRCDPISEHNRLYWYRQTLGQGPEFLTYFQNEAQLEKSRLLSDRFSAERPKGSFSTLEIQRTEQGDSAMYLCASSPTGYQPQHFGDGTRLSIL.

About this clone: The junction differs from germline at one of its ends, possibly a read error. This chain connects TRBV7-7 to TRBJ2-2; D is perhaps TRBD2 (5 bases). This CDR3 spans 14 amino acids. The V gene's germline CDR1 is SSHAT and CDR2 FNYEAQ (reference sequence). CDR3 residues: CASSLRRDTGELFF. The CDR3 DNA follows: TGTGCTAGCAGCTTACGGCGGGACACCGGGGAGCTGTTTTTT.

V and J are TRBV7-2 and TRBJ2-7; 13 bases are shared with TRBD2. Germline values: CDR1 SGHTA, CDR2 FQGNSA. This CDR3 is built from 18 residues. Unmatched junction bases numbered 9, after V lost 4 bases and J lost 0 bases. CDR3 DNA: TGTGCCAGCAGCTCGAGATCCGGGACTAGCGGGGCCTCCTACGAGCAGTACTTC. Translating gives CASSSRSGTSGASYEQYF.

This clone showed up just a few times. This chain joins TRBV15 and TRBJ2-6; tentative D call: TRBD1 (5 bases). The CDR3 covers 15 residues. CDR1 and CDR2 (germline): LNHNV, YYDKDF (reference sequence). V lost 5 bases to trimming and J lost 1 base, with 9 bases between them. This CDR3 reads CATSLDTSGANVLTF. DNA of the CDR3: TGTGCCACCAGCCTGGACACTTCTGGGGCCAACGTCCTGACTTTC. Full variable domain (rest looked up from reference TRBV15 and TRBJ2-6): DAMVIQNPRYQVTQFGKPVTLSCSQTLNHNVMYWYQQKSSQAPKLLFHYYDKDFNNEADTPDNFQSRRPNTSFCFLDIRSPGLGDTAMYLCATSLDTSGANVLTFGAGSRLTVL.

The genes are TRBV27 and TRBJ2-5; 8 bases align to TRBD1. The V gene's germline CDR1 is MNHEY and CDR2 SMNVEV (reference sequence). CDR3 length: 13 amino acids. The J segment lost 6 bases and the V segment lost 7 bases, leaving 7 bases of the junction unmatched. DNA of the CDR3: TGTGCCAGCAAACTACAGGGGGAAAAGACCCAGTACTTC. This encodes CASKLQGEKTQYF.

The chain couples TRBV5-5 to TRBJ2-3; no definite D call. Germline-derived CDR1 and CDR2 are SGHKS and YYEKEE (reference sequence). The germline V and J ends were trimmed by 2 bases and 0 bases, with 7 bases remaining between them. This CDR3 comprises 14 residues. The CDR3 is CASSLDQSTDTQYF. CDR3 bases: TGTGCCAGCAGCTTAGATCAGAGCACAGATACGCAGTATTTT.

The chain carries TRBV7-9 and TRBJ2-3; D not resolved. There are 15 residues in the CDR3. Looked up from germline, CDR1 is SEHNR and CDR2 is FQNEAQ (reference sequence). V lost 1 base and J lost 8, with 16 bases in between. The CDR3 DNA reads TGTGCCAGCAGCTTAGGCCCTCTTGCAGTTGGTACGCAGTATTTT. Translating gives CASSLGPLAVGTQYF.

The V call is TRBV29-1, the J call TRBJ1-2, with D perhaps TRBD1 (6 bases). The CDR3 totals 13 residues. Germline-derived CDR1 and CDR2 are SQVTM and ANQGSEA. Trimming shortened V by 2 bases and J by 3 bases, and 10 bases separated the two germline ends. The CDR3 region is CSVENNRDYGYTF. Written as DNA, the CDR3 is TGCAGCGTTGAAAATAACAGGGACTATGGCTACACCTTC.

The chain carries TRBV2 and TRBJ2-3; TRBD1 is a possible D gene (5 bases). Germline V gene sequence: CDR1 SNHLY, CDR2 FYNNEI. The CDR3 extends over 13 amino acids. The V gene lost 10 bases and the J gene lost 2 bases, with 13 bases spanning the gap. CDR3 nucleotides: TGTGCCACCACAAGGGGCGTCACAGATACGCAGTATTTT. Protein: CATTRGVTDTQYF.

The V and J genes are TRBV5-1 and TRBJ2-1; D is perhaps TRBD2 (5 bases). Germline V CDR1 and CDR2: SGHRS, YFSETQ. This CDR3 has 15 amino acids. Trimming pared 4 bases from V and 5 bases from J, leaving 16 bases between. The CDR3 spells CASSPDPPGDNEQFF. The DNA for the CDR3 is TGCGCCAGCAGCCCGGACCCCCCCGGGGACAATGAGCAGTTCTTC.